This T cell receptor beta chain stems from a study of shared clonotypes between healthy human individuals. Study observations and caveats: Clonotype sharing among the donors was expected to vary with sequencing depth.

Remarks on this clone: Its antigen is as yet unknown.

Every donor, a Caucasian adult, lived in Nashville, Tennessee. Unsorted samples, those not sorted, used some 100 million PBMCs for genomic DNA. Authors' processing steps: ImmunoSEQ supplied junction-only sequences lacking quality scores, so filtering was different. TCRdb's table, derived via immunoSEQ multiplex PCR, lists solely in-frame clones and lacks some. The V and J calls and clone size were taken over from that table, and D and trimming were inferred from the DNA. The sample carries about 480,000 clones, 79% recorded once. This clonotype was obtained from a middle-aged woman in good health. Some clones in this sample may be carry-over from other donors' samples. The material sequenced was PBMCs.

CDR3 region: CASSIQGNGYNEQFF. In DNA form, the CDR3 reads TGTGCCAGTAGTATACAGGGGAATGGTTACAATGAGCAGTTCTTC. The rearrangement joins TRBV19 to TRBJ2-1, with D tentatively TRBD1 (6 bases). The CDR3 length is 15 residues. Germline loops: CDR1 LNHDA, CDR2 SQIVND (reference sequence). Trimming left V 2 bases short and J 4 bases short, with 12 bases between.